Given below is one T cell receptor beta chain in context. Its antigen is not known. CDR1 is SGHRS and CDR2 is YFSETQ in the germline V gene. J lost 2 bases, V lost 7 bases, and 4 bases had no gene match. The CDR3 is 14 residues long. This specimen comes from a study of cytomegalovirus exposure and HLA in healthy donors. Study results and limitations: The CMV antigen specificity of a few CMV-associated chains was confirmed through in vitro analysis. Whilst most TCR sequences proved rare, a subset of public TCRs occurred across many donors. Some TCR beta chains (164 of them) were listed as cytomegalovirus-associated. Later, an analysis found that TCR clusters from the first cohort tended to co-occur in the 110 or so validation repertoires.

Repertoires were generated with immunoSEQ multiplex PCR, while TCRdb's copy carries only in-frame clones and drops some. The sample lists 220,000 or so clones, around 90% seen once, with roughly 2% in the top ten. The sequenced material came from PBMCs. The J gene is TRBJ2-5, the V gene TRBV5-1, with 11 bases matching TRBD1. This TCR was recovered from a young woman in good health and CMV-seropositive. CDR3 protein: CASGTGGGQETQYF. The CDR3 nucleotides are TGCGCCAGCGGGACAGGGGGAGGTCAAGAGACCCAGTACTTC.